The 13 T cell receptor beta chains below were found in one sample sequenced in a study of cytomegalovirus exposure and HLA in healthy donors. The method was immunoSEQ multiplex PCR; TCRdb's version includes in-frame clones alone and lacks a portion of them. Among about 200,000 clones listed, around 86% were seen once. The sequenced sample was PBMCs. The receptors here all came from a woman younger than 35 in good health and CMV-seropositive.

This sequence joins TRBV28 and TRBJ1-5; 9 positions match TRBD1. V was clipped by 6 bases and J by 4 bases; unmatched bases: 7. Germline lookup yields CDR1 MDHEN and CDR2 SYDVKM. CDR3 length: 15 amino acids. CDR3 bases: TGTGCCAGCAGATCACAGGGGGCGCGGAATCAGCCCCAGCATTTT. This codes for CASRSQGARNQPQHF.

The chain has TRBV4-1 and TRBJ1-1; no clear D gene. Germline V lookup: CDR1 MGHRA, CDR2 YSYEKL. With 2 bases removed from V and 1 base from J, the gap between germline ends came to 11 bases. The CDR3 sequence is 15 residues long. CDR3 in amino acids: CASSQLAGQNTEAFF. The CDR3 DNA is TGCGCCAGCAGCCAACTAGCGGGCCAGAACACTGAAGCTTTCTTT.

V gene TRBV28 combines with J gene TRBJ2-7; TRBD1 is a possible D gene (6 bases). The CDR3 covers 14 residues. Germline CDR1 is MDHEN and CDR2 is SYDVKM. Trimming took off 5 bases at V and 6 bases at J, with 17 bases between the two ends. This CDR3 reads CASSVTYRASEQYF. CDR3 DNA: TGTGCCAGCAGTGTCACCTACAGGGCCTCCGAGCAGTACTTC.

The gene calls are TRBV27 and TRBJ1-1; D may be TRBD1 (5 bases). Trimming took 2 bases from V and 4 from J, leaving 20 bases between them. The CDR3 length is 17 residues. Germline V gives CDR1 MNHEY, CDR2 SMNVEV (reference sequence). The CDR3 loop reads CASSLSGRGFWGTEAFF. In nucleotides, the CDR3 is TGTGCCAGCAGTTTAAGCGGCCGGGGGTTCTGGGGCACTGAAGCTTTCTTT.

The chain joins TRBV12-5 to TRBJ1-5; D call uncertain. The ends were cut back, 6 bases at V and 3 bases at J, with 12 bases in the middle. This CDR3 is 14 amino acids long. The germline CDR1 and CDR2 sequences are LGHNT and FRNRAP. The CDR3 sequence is CASGSPWPNQPQHF. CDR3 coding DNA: TGTGCTAGTGGGTCACCCTGGCCCAATCAGCCCCAGCATTTT.

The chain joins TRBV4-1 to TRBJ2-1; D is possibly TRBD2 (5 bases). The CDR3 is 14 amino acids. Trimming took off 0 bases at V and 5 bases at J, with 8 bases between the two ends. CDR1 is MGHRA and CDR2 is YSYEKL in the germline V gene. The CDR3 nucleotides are TGCGCCAGCAGCCAAGAAGGGCGGGACAATGAGCAGTTCTTC. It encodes CASSQEGRDNEQFF.

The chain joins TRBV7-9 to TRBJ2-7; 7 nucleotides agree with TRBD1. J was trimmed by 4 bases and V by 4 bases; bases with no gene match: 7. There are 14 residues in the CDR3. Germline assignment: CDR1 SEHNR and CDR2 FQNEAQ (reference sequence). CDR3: CASSYRDSSYEQYF. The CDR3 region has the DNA TGTGCCAGCAGCTACCGGGACAGCTCGTACGAGCAGTACTTC.

The CDR3 is CASSRTGNEQYF. The DNA for the CDR3 is TGTGCCAGCAGCCGGACAGGGAACGAGCAGTACTTC. The chain uses TRBV2 and TRBJ2-7; 8 bases agree with TRBD1. This CDR3 contains 12 residues. V lost 6 bases, J lost 5 bases, and 3 bases stayed unmatched. Germline CDR1 SNHLY, CDR2 FYNNEI.

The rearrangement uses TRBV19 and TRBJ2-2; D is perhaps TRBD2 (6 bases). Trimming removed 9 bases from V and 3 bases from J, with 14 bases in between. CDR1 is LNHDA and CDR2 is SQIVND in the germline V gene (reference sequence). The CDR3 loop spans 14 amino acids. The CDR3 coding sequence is TGTGCCAGCAAGCGGGTCGGCGACACCGGGGAGCTGTTTTTT. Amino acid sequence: CASKRVGDTGELFF.

In DNA form, the CDR3 reads TGTGCCAGCAGCTTGACTAGCGGGACAGGCTACAATGAGCAGTTCTTC. It is translated as CASSLTSGTGYNEQFF. The chain links TRBV7-3 to TRBJ2-1; 11 bases map to TRBD2. Losses at the gene ends were 3 bases for V and 3 bases for J; bases not matched to a gene: 4. The CDR3 length is 16 residues. The germline gives CDR1 SGHTA, CDR2 FQGTGA.

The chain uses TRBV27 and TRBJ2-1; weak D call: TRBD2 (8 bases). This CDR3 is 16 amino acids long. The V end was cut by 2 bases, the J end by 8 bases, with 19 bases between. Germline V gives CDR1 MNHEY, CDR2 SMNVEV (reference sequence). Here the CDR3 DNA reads TGTGCCAGCAGTTTAATAACGGGAGGGGGCACGGATGAGCAGTTCTTC. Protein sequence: CASSLITGGGTDEQFF.

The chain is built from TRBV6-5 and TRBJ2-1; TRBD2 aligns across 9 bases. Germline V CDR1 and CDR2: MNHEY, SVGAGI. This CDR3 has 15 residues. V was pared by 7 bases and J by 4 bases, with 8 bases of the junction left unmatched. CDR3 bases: TGTGCCAGCACTCCCGGCGCGGGAGGGTACAATGAGCAGTTCTTC. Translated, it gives CASTPGAGGYNEQFF.

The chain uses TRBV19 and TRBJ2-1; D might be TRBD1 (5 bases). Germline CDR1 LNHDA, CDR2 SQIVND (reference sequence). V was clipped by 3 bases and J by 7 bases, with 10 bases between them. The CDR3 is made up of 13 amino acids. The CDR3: CASSIRGANEQFF. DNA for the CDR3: TGTGCCAGTAGTATTCGTGGGGCTAATGAGCAGTTCTTC.